The 13 T cell receptor beta chains presented below share a single source sample, sequenced in a study of somatic mutations in T cells in chronic GVHD. The data were produced by immunoSEQ multiplex PCR, yet TCRdb's version contains in-frame clones alone and is incomplete. The data show around 13,000 clones, with around four fifths seen just once and about 30% held by the top ten. Sequencing input: Vbeta20-negative CD4+ T cells from blood. The receptors stem from a male patient between 45 and 60 years old with chronic graft-versus-host disease. The graft donor may have given rise to some T cells.

The J gene is TRBJ1-1, the V gene TRBV19, with 7 nucleotides matching TRBD1. Germline V gene sequence: CDR1 LNHDA, CDR2 SQIVND (reference sequence). The V segment lost 4 bases and the J segment 3 bases; nucleotides outside the gene matches: 5. CDR3 length: 14 amino acids. The CDR3 region is CASSKDRVDTEAFF. As DNA, the CDR3 is TGTGCCAGTAGTAAAGACAGGGTAGACACTGAAGCTTTCTTT.

Only one count was recorded for this clone. V usage is TRBV19 and J usage is TRBJ1-6; TRBD1 agrees at 11 bases. This CDR3 spans 16 amino acids. CDR1 is LNHDA, CDR2 SQIVND, per germline (reference sequence). V lost 6 bases to trimming and J lost 8 bases; unmatched junction nucleotides: 9. CDR3 residues: CASSPSWTGGYSPLHF. DNA for the CDR3: TGTGCCAGTAGCCCCTCTTGGACAGGGGGCTATTCACCCCTCCACTTT.

The rearrangement uses TRBV29-1 and TRBJ2-1; the match to TRBD1 covers 7 bases. Trimming took 2 bases from V and 7 from J; bases not matched to a gene: 5. CDR3 length equals 13 residues. Germline CDR1 reads SQVTM; CDR2 reads ANQGSEA. The CDR3 loop is CSVERGTANEQFF. In DNA form, the CDR3 reads TGCAGCGTTGAAAGAGGGACAGCGAATGAGCAGTTCTTC.

The V call is TRBV23-1, the J call TRBJ2-1; D gene unclear. TRBV23-1 is given ORF status, its function remaining uncertain. The CDR3 totals 16 residues. V lost 0 bases to trimming and J lost 4 bases, with 13 bases between them. CDR3 sequence reads: CASSQSERDSYNEQFF. CDR3 DNA: TGCGCCAGCAGTCAATCGGAGAGAGATTCATACAATGAGCAGTTCTTC.

The V gene is TRBV11-3, the J gene TRBJ2-1, with 10 bases matching TRBD2. Looked up from germline, CDR1 is SGHNT and CDR2 is YENEEA. J lost 7 bases, V lost 3 bases, and 9 bases had no gene match. This CDR3 comprises 16 residues. This CDR3 is CASSFGASGGGNEQFF. The CDR3 DNA reads as TGTGCCAGCAGCTTCGGCGCTAGCGGGGGTGGTAATGAGCAGTTCTTC. Supplemented by reference TRBV11-3 and TRBJ2-1, the full variable domain reads EAGVVQSPRYKIIEKKQPVAFWCNPISGHNTLYWYLQNLGQGPELLIRYENEEAVDDSQLPKDRFSAERLKGVDSTLKIQPAELGDSAVYLCASSFGASGGGNEQFFGPGTRLTVL.

V is TRBV7-3 and J is TRBJ2-2, with D maybe TRBD1 (5 bases). V was trimmed by 1 base and J by 6 bases, leaving 15 bases between them. The length of the CDR3 is 16 residues. Germline assignment: CDR1 SGHTA and CDR2 FQGTGA. The DNA of the CDR3 is TGTGCCAGCAGCTTAAATAGGGCAGGGATGGCCGGGGAGCTGTTTTTT. Residues: CASSLNRAGMAGELFF.

V usage is TRBV5-5 and J usage is TRBJ1-1; D is ambiguous. In germline, CDR1 is SGHKS, CDR2 YYEKEE (reference sequence). This CDR3 region has 11 residues. The ends were cut back, 3 bases at V and 3 bases at J, with 3 bases in the middle. The CDR3 protein is CASSSDTEAFF. The DNA for the CDR3 is TGTGCCAGCAGCTCCGACACTGAAGCTTTCTTT. Full variable domain (rest looked up from reference TRBV5-5 and TRBJ1-1): DAGVTQSPTHLIKTRGQQVTLRCSPISGHKSVSWYQQVLGQGPQFIFQYYEKEERGRGNFPDRFSARQFPNYSSELNVNALLLGDSALYLCASSSDTEAFFGQGTRLTVV.

The rearrangement links TRBV9 to TRBJ2-5; weak D call: TRBD1 (7 bases). The assigned J gene may be wrong: the sequence end matches TRBJ2-7 better. Looked up from germline, CDR1 is SGDLS and CDR2 is YYNGEE. The CDR3 contains 15 residues. Here the CDR3 DNA reads TGTGCCAGCAGCCCTCAGGGGGGAGCGGCCCACGAGCAGTACTTC. It translates to CASSPQGGAAHEQYF.

The J gene is TRBJ2-5, the V gene TRBV11-2, with D hard to call. Germline V gene sequence: CDR1 SGHAT, CDR2 FQNNGV. Trimming pared 1 base from V and 2 bases from J, leaving 14 bases between. The CDR3 extends over 16 amino acids. The CDR3 DNA is TGTGCCAGCAGCTTAGGAGTTCTGGCGGAACAAGAGACCCAGTACTTC. This translates into CASSLGVLAEQETQYF.

The rearrangement links TRBV28 to TRBJ2-7; the match to TRBD2 covers 7 bases. CDR3 length equals 14 residues. Germline-derived CDR1 and CDR2 are MDHEN and SYDVKM. Losses at the gene ends were 6 bases for V and 6 bases for J; bases not matched to a gene: 11. The CDR3 DNA follows: TGTGCCAGCAGCCGTTCTAGCGGCAGGAGCGAGCAGTACTTC. It is translated as CASSRSSGRSEQYF.

V and J are TRBV6-4 and TRBJ1-2; D gene unclear. V gave up 5 bases and J gave up 5 bases, with 18 bases separating them. Germline V gene sequence: CDR1 MRHNA, CDR2 SNTAGT. This CDR3 is 15 amino acids long. The CDR3 DNA is TGTGCCAGCAGTATGACCCGGGGATGGCAGTATGGCTACACCTTC. This translates into CASSMTRGWQYGYTF.

As for this clone: The identical CDR3 is also encoded by other nucleotide sequences in the sample. The rearrangement links TRBV7-9 to TRBJ2-7; D might be TRBD2 (6 bases). V was pared by 0 bases and J by 1 base, with 7 bases between. The germline gives CDR1 SEHNR, CDR2 FQNEAQ (reference sequence). The CDR3 has 14 residues. The CDR3 region is CASSLAGGSYEQYF. The CDR3 nucleotides read TGTGCCAGCAGCTTAGCGGGAGGATCCTACGAGCAGTACTTC.

This chain connects TRBV4-1 to TRBJ2-5, with D maybe TRBD1 (5 bases). Germline V gives CDR1 MGHRA, CDR2 YSYEKL. V was trimmed by 0 bases and J by 4 bases, leaving 9 bases between them. The CDR3 length is 14 residues. The CDR3 nucleotides read TGCGCCAGCAGCCAAGAAGGGGTCGGAGAGACCCAGTACTTC. Protein: CASSQEGVGETQYF.